This TCR beta chain appears in the sequencing data of a study of blood T cells in healthy people across ages. PCR was performed a second time for 7 to 11 cycles using a sample-barcoded 5' primer and a J-beta primer mix. TCRdb recomputed calls from the 5' RACE reads with MiXCR, one row per CDR3 protein. The sample lists approximately 1.5 million distinct CDR3 sequences, about 35% occurring once. V was trimmed by 2 bases and J by 4 bases, leaving 14 bases between them. This CDR3 spans 15 amino acids. Input material: blood. The chain joins TRBV12-3 or TRBV12-4 to TRBJ2-5; D unclear. The clonotype was recovered from a woman in her 30s in good health. For the CDR3, the DNA is TGTGCCAGCAGTTTATTACCCCAGTGGGGAGAGACCCAGTACTTC. The encoded protein is CASSLLPQWGETQYF.